This T cell receptor beta chain was recorded in a study of blood T cell repertoires in COVID-19. The participants were between about 18 and 95 years old and came from roughly 25 US areas. The CDR3 is made up of 14 amino acids. V shed 4 bases and J 6 bases; nucleotides not matched to a gene: 9. Germline V gene sequence: CDR1 SGHRS, CDR2 YFSETQ. Clones were read by immunoSEQ multiplex PCR, and TCRdb kept only the in-frame ones, dropping some. The sample carries hundreds of thousands of clones, around 85% recorded once. The sequenced material came from PBMCs or T cells enriched from blood (not recorded which). V and J are TRBV5-1 and TRBJ1-2; the match to TRBD1 covers 7 bases. The sequence was collected from a woman aged 50 to 65 with acute COVID-19. CDR3 in amino acids: CASSNRQGPDGYTF. CDR3 DNA: TGCGCCAGCAGCAACCGACAGGGCCCCGATGGCTACACCTTC.